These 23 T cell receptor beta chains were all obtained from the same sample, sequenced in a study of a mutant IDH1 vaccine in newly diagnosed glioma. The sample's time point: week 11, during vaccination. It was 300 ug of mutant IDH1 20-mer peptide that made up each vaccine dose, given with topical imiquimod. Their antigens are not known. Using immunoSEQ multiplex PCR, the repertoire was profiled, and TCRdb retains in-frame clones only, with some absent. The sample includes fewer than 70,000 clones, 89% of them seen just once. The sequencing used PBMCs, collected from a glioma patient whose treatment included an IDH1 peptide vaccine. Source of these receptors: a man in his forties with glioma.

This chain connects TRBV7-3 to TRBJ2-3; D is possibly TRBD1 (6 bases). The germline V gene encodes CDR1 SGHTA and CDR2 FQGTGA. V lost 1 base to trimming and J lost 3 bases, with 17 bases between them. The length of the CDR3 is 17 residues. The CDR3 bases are TGTGCCAGCAGCTTAAGAGTGGTCCCCCAGGGGACAGATACGCAGTATTTT. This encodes CASSLRVVPQGTDTQYF.

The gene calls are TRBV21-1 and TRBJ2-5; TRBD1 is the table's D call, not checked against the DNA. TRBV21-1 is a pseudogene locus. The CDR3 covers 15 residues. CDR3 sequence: CASSKECSRGETQYF. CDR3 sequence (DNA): TGTGCCAGCAGCAAAGAGTGCTCCAGGGGAGAGACCCAGTACTTC.

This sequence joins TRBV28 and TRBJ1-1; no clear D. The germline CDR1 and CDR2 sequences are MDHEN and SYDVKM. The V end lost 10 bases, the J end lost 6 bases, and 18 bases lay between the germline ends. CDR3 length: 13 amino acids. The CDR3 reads CATMPPGLPEAFF. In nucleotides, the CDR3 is TGTGCCACCATGCCACCCGGCCTGCCTGAAGCTTTCTTT.

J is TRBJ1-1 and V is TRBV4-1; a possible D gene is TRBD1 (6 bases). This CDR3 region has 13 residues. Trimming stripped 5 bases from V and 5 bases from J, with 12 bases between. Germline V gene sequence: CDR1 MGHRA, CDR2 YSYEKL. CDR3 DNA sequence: TGCGCCAGCAGCTACGAACAGGGAACTGAAGCTTTCTTT. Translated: CASSYEQGTEAFF.

CDR3 residues: CASSLGGGRWEQYF. CDR3 DNA sequence: TGTGCCAGCAGCTTAGGAGGCGGGAGGTGGGAGCAGTACTTC. The chain links TRBV7-2 to TRBJ2-7, with 8 positions matching TRBD2. Trimming cost V 1 base and J 7 bases; bases outside gene matches: 6. This CDR3 region has 14 residues. Looked up from germline, CDR1 is SGHTA and CDR2 is FQGNSA. The entire variable domain, with the rest obtained from reference TRBV7-2 and TRBJ2-7, is as follows: GAGVSQSPSNKVTEKGKDVELRCDPISGHTALYWYRQSLGQGLEFLIYFQGNSAPDKSGLPSDRFSAERTGGSVSTLTIQRTQQEDSAVYLCASSLGGGRWEQYFGPGTRLTVT.

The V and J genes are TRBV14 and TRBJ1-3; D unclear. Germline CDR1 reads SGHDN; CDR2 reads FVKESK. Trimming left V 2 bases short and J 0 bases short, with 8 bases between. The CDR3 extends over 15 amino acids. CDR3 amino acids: CASSQWLISGNTIYF. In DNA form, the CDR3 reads TGTGCCAGCAGCCAATGGTTGATCTCTGGAAACACCATATATTTT.

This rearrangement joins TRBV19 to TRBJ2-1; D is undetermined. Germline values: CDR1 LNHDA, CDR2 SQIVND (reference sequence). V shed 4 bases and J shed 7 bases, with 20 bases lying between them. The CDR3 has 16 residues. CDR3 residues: CASSTHSSQVGNEQFF. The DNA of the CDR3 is TGTGCCAGTAGTACGCACTCAAGTCAGGTGGGGAATGAGCAGTTCTTC. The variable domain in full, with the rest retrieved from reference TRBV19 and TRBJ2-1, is DGGITQSPKYLFRKEGQNVTLSCEQNLNHDAMYWYRQDPGQGLRLIYYSQIVNDFQKGDIAEGYSVSREKKESFPLTVTSAQKNPTAFYLCASSTHSSQVGNEQFFGPGTRLTVL.

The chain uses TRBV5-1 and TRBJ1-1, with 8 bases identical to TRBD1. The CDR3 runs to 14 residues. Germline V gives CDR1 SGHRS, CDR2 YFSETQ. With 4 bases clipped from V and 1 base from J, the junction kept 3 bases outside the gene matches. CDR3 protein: CASSVQGGNTEAFF. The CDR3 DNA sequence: TGCGCCAGCAGCGTACAGGGGGGGAACACTGAAGCTTTCTTT.

The CDR3 DNA follows: TGTGCCAGCAGCCCGGGGTCGGGGGCCTACACAGATACGCAGTATTTT. Encoded protein: CASSPGSGAYTDTQYF. V is TRBV7-2 and J is TRBJ2-3; D is perhaps TRBD1 or TRBD2 (6 bases each). The germline CDR1 and CDR2 sequences are SGHTA and FQGNSA. The CDR3 extends over 16 amino acids. Trimming took 5 bases from V and 2 from J, leaving 17 bases between them. The whole variable domain, filled in from reference TRBV7-2 and TRBJ2-3, reads GAGVSQSPSNKVTEKGKDVELRCDPISGHTALYWYRQSLGQGLEFLIYFQGNSAPDKSGLPSDRFSAERTGGSVSTLTIQRTQQEDSAVYLCASSPGSGAYTDTQYFGPGTRLTVL.

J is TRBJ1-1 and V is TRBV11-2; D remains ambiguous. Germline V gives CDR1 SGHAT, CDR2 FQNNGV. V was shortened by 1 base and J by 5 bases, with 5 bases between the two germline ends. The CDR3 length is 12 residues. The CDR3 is CASSLAGTEAFF. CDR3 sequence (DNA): TGTGCCAGCAGCTTAGCGGGGACTGAAGCTTTCTTT. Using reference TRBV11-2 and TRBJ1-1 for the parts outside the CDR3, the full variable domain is EAGVAQSPRYKIIEKRQSVAFWCNPISGHATLYWYQQILGQGPKLLIQFQNNGVVDDSQLPKDRFSAERLKGVDSTLKIQPAKLEDSAVYLCASSLAGTEAFFGQGTRLTVV.

CDR3 DNA: TGCGCCAGCAGTGAGAGCCCGGGACAGGGGCCTTCTCAGACCCAGTACTTC. It translates to CASSESPGQGPSQTQYF. V usage is TRBV10-1 and J usage is TRBJ2-5; 10 bases align to TRBD1. Losses at the gene ends were 2 bases for V and 6 bases for J; bases not matched to a gene: 12. Germline-derived CDR1 and CDR2 are WNHNN and SYGVQD (reference sequence). The CDR3 consists of 17 residues.

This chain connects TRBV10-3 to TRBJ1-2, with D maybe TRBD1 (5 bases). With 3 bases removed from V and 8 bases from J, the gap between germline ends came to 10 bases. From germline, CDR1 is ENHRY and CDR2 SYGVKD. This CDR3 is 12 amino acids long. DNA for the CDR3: TGTGCCATCAGTGACGCTGGGGGGGGCTACACCTTC. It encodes CAISDAGGGYTF.

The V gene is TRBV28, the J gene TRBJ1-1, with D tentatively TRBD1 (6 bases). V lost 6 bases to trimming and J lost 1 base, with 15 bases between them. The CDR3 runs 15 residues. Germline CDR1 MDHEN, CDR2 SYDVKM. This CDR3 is CASSPGGQRNTEAFF. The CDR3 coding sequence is TGTGCCAGCAGCCCTGGGGGGCAGCGGAACACTGAAGCTTTCTTT.

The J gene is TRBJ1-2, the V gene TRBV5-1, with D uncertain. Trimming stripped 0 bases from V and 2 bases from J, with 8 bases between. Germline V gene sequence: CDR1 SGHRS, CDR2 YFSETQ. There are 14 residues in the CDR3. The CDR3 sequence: CASSLESRNYGYTF. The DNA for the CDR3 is TGCGCCAGCAGCTTGGAATCCCGAAACTATGGCTACACCTTC.

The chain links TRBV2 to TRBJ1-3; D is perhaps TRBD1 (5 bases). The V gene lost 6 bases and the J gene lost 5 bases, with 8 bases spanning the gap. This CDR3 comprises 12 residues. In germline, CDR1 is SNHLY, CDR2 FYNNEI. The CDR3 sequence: CASSRERNTIYF. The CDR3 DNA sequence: TGTGCCAGCAGCAGGGAAAGAAACACCATATATTTT.

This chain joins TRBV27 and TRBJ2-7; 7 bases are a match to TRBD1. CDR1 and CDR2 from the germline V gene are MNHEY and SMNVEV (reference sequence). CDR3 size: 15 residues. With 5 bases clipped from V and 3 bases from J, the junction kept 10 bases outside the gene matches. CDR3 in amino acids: CASSITGAGIYEQYF. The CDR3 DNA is TGTGCCAGCAGTATTACAGGGGCAGGAATCTACGAGCAGTACTTC.

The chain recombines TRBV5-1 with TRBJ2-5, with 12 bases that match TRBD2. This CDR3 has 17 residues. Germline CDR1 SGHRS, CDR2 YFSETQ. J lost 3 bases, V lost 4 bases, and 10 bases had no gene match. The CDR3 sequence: CASSPPPSGGGEETQYF. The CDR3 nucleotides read TGCGCCAGCAGCCCACCTCCTAGCGGGGGGGGCGAAGAGACCCAGTACTTC.

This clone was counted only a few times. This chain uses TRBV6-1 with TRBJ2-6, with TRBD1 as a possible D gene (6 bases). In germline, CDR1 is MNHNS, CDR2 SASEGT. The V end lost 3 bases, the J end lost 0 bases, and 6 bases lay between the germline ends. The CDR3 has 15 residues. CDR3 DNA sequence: TGTGCCAGCAGTGAGGACAGCTCTGGGGCCAACGTCCTGACTTTC. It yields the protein CASSEDSSGANVLTF.

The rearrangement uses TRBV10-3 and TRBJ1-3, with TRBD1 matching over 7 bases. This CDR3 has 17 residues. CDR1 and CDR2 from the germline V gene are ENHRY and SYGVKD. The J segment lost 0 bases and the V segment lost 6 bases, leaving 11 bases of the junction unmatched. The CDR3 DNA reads TGTGCCATCAGGAAGACAGGGCTAATGAGCTCTGGAAACACCATATATTTT. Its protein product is CAIRKTGLMSSGNTIYF.

In DNA form, the CDR3 reads TGTGCCAGCAGCCCTGACGGGCAGGGGTTCTATGGCTACACCTTC. Protein: CASSPDGQGFYGYTF. The chain carries TRBV7-2 and TRBJ1-2, with a possible D match to TRBD1 (6 bases). This CDR3 contains 15 residues. Trimming pared 5 bases from V and 4 bases from J, leaving 17 bases between. CDR1 and CDR2 from the germline V gene are SGHTA and FQGNSA.

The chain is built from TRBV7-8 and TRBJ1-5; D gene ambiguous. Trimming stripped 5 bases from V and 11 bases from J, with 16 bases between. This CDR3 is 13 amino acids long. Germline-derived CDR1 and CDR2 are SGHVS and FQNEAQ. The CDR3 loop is CASSPVLAVAQHF. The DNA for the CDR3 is TGTGCCAGCAGCCCAGTCTTGGCTGTAGCCCAGCATTTT.

Written as DNA, the CDR3 is TGCGCCAGCAGCCAAGGGACATCTACAGGGGTAGGACGGGATGAGCAGTTCTTC. It translates to CASSQGTSTGVGRDEQFF. The chain links TRBV4-3 to TRBJ2-1; 7 positions agree with TRBD1. Germline trimming cut 1 base from V and 8 bases from J; bases unmatched to any gene: 17. Germline CDR1 reads LGHNA; CDR2 reads YSLEER. The CDR3 is 18 residues long.

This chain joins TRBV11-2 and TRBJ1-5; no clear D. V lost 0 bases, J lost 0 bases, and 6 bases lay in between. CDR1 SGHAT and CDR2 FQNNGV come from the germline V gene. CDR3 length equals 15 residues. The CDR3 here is CASSLDRLSNQPQHF. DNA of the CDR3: TGTGCCAGCAGCTTAGACCGTCTTAGCAATCAGCCCCAGCATTTT.